This T cell receptor (beta chain) was observed in a study of T cells after yellow fever vaccination (dated by TCRdb to 2018 to 2020). General notes on the study: The SMART-Seq v4 Ultra Low Input RNA kit was used to prepare libraries from fractions with low cell numbers. To follow T-cell clones before and after primary and booster YFV17D yellow fever vaccination, bulk TCR alpha and beta repertoires were sequenced over time. The cohort comprised two healthy male donors, one aged 18 to 29 and one aged 30 to 39 years. Blood was collected at multiple timepoints before and after primary and secondary immunization, and bulk PBMC replicates and cell subsets were isolated.

Paper-wide results and their limitations: After the booster, most clones that had expanded after primary vaccination were detected again (around 97% of CD4 and under 90% of CD8), suggesting broad maintenance of memory. Only two donors were included in the study, so the extent to which the findings can be generalized is limited. Computational filtering was needed because FACS-sorted repertoires could contain abundant contaminating clonotypes from the bulk population. Compared with the primary T-cell response, the secondary T-cell response was faster but weaker, reaching its peak on day 5 rather than on day 15. A small share of clonotypes was detected in both CD4 and CD8 compartments, with the overlap likely arising from convergent recombination.

This clonotype appeared many times. Its antigen is not yet known. No much larger clone is present one base from it, and per-base qualities are unavailable. In light of the paper, this sample's treatment or condition label describes: live attenuated yellow fever vaccine strain. A standard Ficoll-Paque protocol was used to isolate PBMCs from peripheral blood. Dynabeads CD4 and CD8 positive selection kits were used to isolate the CD4 and CD8 T-cell fractions. TriZol was used to extract RNA from bulk PBMCs, from CD4 and CD8 fractions, and from dextramer-positive and dextramer-negative fractions. The CDR3 covers 14 residues, taking in both the cysteine and the phenylalanine. Only CDR3 DNA is held: 42 bases, read in frame from base 1. The germline V gene encodes CDR1 SGHDT and CDR2 YYEEEE. V is clipped by 3 bases and J by 5 bases, and the sequence between their germline boundaries is 14 bases long. Instrument used: Illumina NovaSeq 6000. TCR cDNA was synthesized by 5'RACE template switching, through which a universal primer site and unique molecular identifiers were introduced. cDNA synthesis was primed from both the TCR alpha and TCR beta constant segments. Two PCR steps were used to amplify libraries, with sample barcodes and sequencing adapters being added in the second step. Libraries were sequenced on Illumina HiSeq 2500 (2x100 bp) or NovaSeq (2x150 bp). Concerning the study's data processing: Demultiplexing of reads and collapsing into UMI consensus sequences were performed with MIGEC, and V(D)J alignment was carried out with MiXCR. Clonotypes responding to the vaccine were identified with edgeR on replicate PBMC samples, with the criteria of FDR below 0.01 and a log2 fold change above 5 up to day 15. Each bulk clonotype was labeled CD4 or CD8 based on which sequenced repertoire, CD4 or CD8, contained the clonotype at higher abundance. The public reads were run again by TCRdb, first through fastp at Q25 and then through MiXCR, and only productive beta chains were kept. Rows are unified per CDR3 protein, each entry keeping the most common DNA and genes. These V and J calls originate from TCRdb's pipeline instead of the authors' own analysis. The sample table holds about 200,000 distinct CDR3 sequences, of which 3% to 3.5% were seen once. 3.2% of the sample goes to the ten largest clones.

The sequence links TRBV5-6 to TRBJ2-5; TRBD2 is possibly the D segment (5 matching bases). The sequence came from a man between 18 and 29 years old who received the YFV17D yellow fever vaccine. The sequenced sample was CD4+ T cells sorted from PBMCs, obtained 10 days after the yellow fever booster vaccination. The DNA reads TGTGCCAGCAGCTCGACGGGATCTGGGGAGACCCAGTACTTC. It specifies CASSSTGSGETQYF.